Below, 22 T cell receptor beta chains from the same sample are listed, as sequenced in a study of T cell responses to AZD1222 COVID-19 vaccine. Clones were read by immunoSEQ multiplex PCR, and TCRdb kept only the in-frame ones, dropping some. Altogether around 120,000 clones are present, roughly 86% being singletons, with the ten largest covering 17%. The sample here was peripheral blood, taken 28 days after the second AZD1222 dose. These receptors were obtained from an adult who received the AZD1222 COVID-19 vaccine.

Here the CDR3 DNA reads TGTGCCAGCAGTACCCTCGGGACAGGGGGCGGCACAACTAAGCAGTTCTTC. Encoded protein: CASSTLGTGGGTTKQFF. The chain recombines TRBV27 with TRBJ2-1; 12 bases are shared with TRBD1. This CDR3 is built from 17 residues. Trimming removed 5 bases from V and 11 bases from J; junction bases left unmatched: 16. Germline lookup yields CDR1 MNHEY and CDR2 SMNVEV (reference sequence).

The chain couples TRBV4-2 to TRBJ2-1; 7 positions match TRBD2. The trim removed 0 bases at V and 3 bases at J, leaving 5 bases unmatched. The CDR3 is 16 residues long. The germline V gene encodes CDR1 LGHNA and CDR2 YNFKEQ. CDR3 nucleotides: TGTGCCAGCAGCCAAGACCAGCGGGGCGTCTACAATGAGCAGTTCTTC. Translated: CASSQDQRGVYNEQFF.

CDR3 region: CASSLRGLAVQFF. The CDR3 nucleotides are TGTGCCAGCAGCTTACGGGGACTAGCGGTGCAGTTCTTC. The chain carries TRBV7-6 and TRBJ2-1; TRBD2 matches 11 bases. CDR3 length: 13 residues. Germline V gives CDR1 SGHVS, CDR2 FNYEAQ. Losses at the gene ends were 2 bases for V and 12 bases for J; bases not matched to a gene: 3. The full variable domain, rest sourced from reference TRBV7-6 and TRBJ2-1, is GAGVSQSPRYKVTKRGQDVALRCDPISGHVSLYWYRQALGQGPEFLTYFNYEAQQDKSGLPNDRFSAERPEGSISTLTIQRTEQRDSAMYRCASSLRGLAVQFFGPGTRLTVL.

The chain employs TRBV10-3 and TRBJ1-6; D unclear. The ends were cut back, 10 bases at V and 8 bases at J, with 15 bases in the middle. The CDR3 sequence is 13 residues long. Germline V gene data show CDR1 as ENHRY and CDR2 as SYGVKD. The CDR3 sequence is CASWTGADSPLHF. The CDR3 DNA reads as TGTGCCAGCTGGACCGGCGCAGATTCACCCCTCCACTTT.

The chain uses TRBV4-1 and TRBJ1-6; D not certain. This CDR3 comprises 13 residues. Trimming pared 0 bases from V and 10 bases from J, leaving 7 bases between. Germline values: CDR1 MGHRA, CDR2 YSYEKL. The CDR3 bases are TGCGCCAGCAGCCAAGATATAGAATCACCCCTCCACTTT. Protein: CASSQDIESPLHF.

The chain carries TRBV7-2 and TRBJ2-5; 10 bases align to TRBD1. This CDR3 region has 16 residues. CDR1 SGHTA and CDR2 FQGNSA come from the germline V gene. Unmatched junction bases numbered 6, after V lost 4 bases and J lost 1 base. The CDR3: CASSSGWTGGQETQYF. In nucleotides, the CDR3 is TGTGCCAGCAGCTCAGGCTGGACAGGGGGCCAAGAGACCCAGTACTTC.

The V call is TRBV13, the J call TRBJ1-4; no firm D call. CDR1 and CDR2 (germline): PRHDT, FYEKMQ (reference sequence). V was pared by 1 base and J by 3 bases, with 6 bases between. The CDR3 totals 14 residues. CDR3 DNA sequence: TGTGCCAGCAGCTTAGCGGGTTCTAATGAAAAACTGTTTTTT. Translated: CASSLAGSNEKLFF.

The table lists this clone with a few counts. This chain connects TRBV5-6 to TRBJ1-2; tentatively, D is TRBD1 (6 bases). CDR3 length: 12 residues. V was trimmed by 3 bases and J by 3 bases, leaving 6 bases between them. Germline CDR1 and CDR2: SGHDT and YYEEEE. Here the CDR3 reads CASSSGDYGYTF. The CDR3 nucleotides read TGTGCCAGCAGCTCAGGGGACTATGGCTACACCTTC.

The V call is TRBV19, the J call TRBJ2-6; D not certain. The CDR3 totals 15 residues. V gave up 3 bases and J gave up 0 bases, with 6 bases separating them. Germline V lookup: CDR1 LNHDA, CDR2 SQIVND (reference sequence). CDR3 DNA sequence: TGTGCCAGTAGTATCGTTCCCTCTGGGGCCAACGTCCTGACTTTC. Residues: CASSIVPSGANVLTF.

The chain couples TRBV7-3 to TRBJ1-6; D is perhaps TRBD1 (5 bases). Trimming cost V 4 bases and J 7 bases, with 17 bases left between them. Germline V gene sequence: CDR1 SGHTA, CDR2 FQGTGA. The CDR3 runs 16 residues. This chain's CDR3 is CASSSRARGGNSPLHF. The CDR3 DNA reads as TGTGCCAGCAGCTCACGAGCGAGGGGAGGCAATTCACCCCTCCACTTT.

This chain joins TRBV10-3 and TRBJ1-5; no clear D. Per the germline V gene, CDR1 is ENHRY and CDR2 is SYGVKD. V gave up 0 bases and J gave up 0 bases, with 6 bases separating them. The CDR3 has 15 residues. The CDR3 region has the DNA TGTGCCATCAGTGAGTCAGAGGATAGCAATCAGCCCCAGCATTTT. It codes for CAISESEDSNQPQHF.

The chain uses TRBV3-1 (or the pseudogene TRBV3-2) and TRBJ2-5; 9 nucleotides match TRBD2. The CDR3 runs to 16 residues. Germline V gene sequence: CDR1 LGHDT, CDR2 YNNKEL (reference sequence). V trimming: 3 bases; J trimming: 2 bases; junction bases outside the gene matches: 7. Here the CDR3 DNA reads TGTGCCAGCAGCCAGTTAACTAGCGGGTATCAAGAGACCCAGTACTTC. Translation: CASSQLTSGYQETQYF.

In nucleotides, the CDR3 is TGTGCCAGCAGTGAGGAAGTGCTCTATAATTCACCCCTCCACTTT. This sequence encodes CASSEEVLYNSPLHF. The rearrangement joins TRBV2 to TRBJ1-6; D is undetermined. The CDR3 has 15 residues. Germline V gene lookup returns CDR1 SNHLY and CDR2 FYNNEI. V was cut by 3 bases and J by 3 bases, with 9 bases left in between.

The genes are TRBV18 and TRBJ2-1, with TRBD2 identical over 11 bases. CDR3 length: 16 residues. Germline V gives CDR1 KGHSH, CDR2 LQKENI. The J segment lost 6 bases and the V segment lost 3 bases, leaving 7 bases of the junction unmatched. The CDR3 region is CASSPQLAGDPNEQFF. CDR3 in DNA: TGTGCCAGCTCACCGCAACTAGCGGGAGATCCCAATGAGCAGTTCTTC.

V and J are TRBV2 and TRBJ1-2; D remains ambiguous. V was clipped by 6 bases and J by 4 bases, with 15 bases between them. The germline gives CDR1 SNHLY, CDR2 FYNNEI. The CDR3 consists of 14 residues. The CDR3 here is CASRRAETSYGYTF. For the CDR3, the DNA is TGTGCCAGCAGGCGGGCAGAAACTAGCTATGGCTACACCTTC. Using reference TRBV2 and TRBJ1-2 for the parts outside the CDR3, the full variable domain is EPEVTQTPSHQVTQMGQEVILRCVPISNHLYFYWYRQILGQKVEFLVSFYNNEISEKSEIFDDQFSVERPDGSNFTLKIRSTKLEDSAMYFCASRRAETSYGYTFGSGTRLTVV.

CDR3 protein: CASSQDLSDNEQFF. The DNA for the CDR3 is TGTGCCAGCAGCCAAGATCTGAGCGACAATGAGCAGTTCTTC. The genes are TRBV3-1 (or the pseudogene TRBV3-2) and TRBJ2-1; D not resolved. There are 14 residues in the CDR3. Per the germline V gene, CDR1 is LGHDT and CDR2 is YNNKEL (reference sequence). The V gene lost 0 bases and the J gene lost 5 bases, with 8 bases spanning the gap.

The rearrangement uses TRBV25-1 and TRBJ1-1; the match to TRBD1 covers 7 bases. The CDR3 spans 12 residues. From germline, CDR1 is MGHDK and CDR2 SYGVNS. J lost 11 bases, V lost 10 bases, and 13 bases had no gene match. CDR3 DNA: TGTGCCACCCAAGGGCCCAGGGGGGATGCTTTCTTT. Encoded protein: CATQGPRGDAFF.

The chain is built from TRBV29-1 and TRBJ1-1; no clear D. Germline V gives CDR1 SQVTM, CDR2 ANQGSEA. There are 13 residues in the CDR3. V lost 5 bases and J lost 7, with 17 bases in between. The CDR3 DNA sequence: TGCAGCGTTAGGAAAAGCAGTGGGGTTGAAGCTTTCTTT. It codes for CSVRKSSGVEAFF.

The gene calls are TRBV5-8 and TRBJ2-5, with D possibly being TRBD2 (7 bases). Germline CDR1 and CDR2: SGHTS and YDEGEE. The CDR3 runs to 15 residues. The germline V and J ends were trimmed by 1 base and 4 bases, with 14 bases remaining between them. The CDR3 protein is CASSLSGGRLETQYF. Here the CDR3 DNA reads TGTGCCAGCAGCTTGTCGGGGGGCAGGCTAGAGACCCAGTACTTC.

The chain links TRBV10-2 to TRBJ1-2; D is unclear. In germline, CDR1 is WSHSY, CDR2 SAAADI. Trimming left V 10 bases short and J 5 bases short, with 26 bases between. The CDR3 extends over 16 amino acids. The CDR3 is CAIQQQSISPAYGYTF. CDR3 nucleotide sequence: TGCGCCATCCAACAGCAGTCGATATCGCCAGCGTATGGCTACACCTTC.

The chain is built from TRBV6-6 and TRBJ2-2, with 9 bases that match TRBD1. J lost 6 bases, V lost 7 bases, and 9 bases had no gene match. Germline V gives CDR1 MNHNY, CDR2 SVGAGI (reference sequence). The CDR3 extends over 15 amino acids. As DNA, the CDR3 is TGTGCCAGCATTCCGGACAGGGGTTCCGCCGGGGAGCTGTTTTTT. This translates into CASIPDRGSAGELFF.

CDR3 loop: CASSLPGSSRGYTF. The CDR3 bases are TGTGCCAGCAGCCTTCCGGGTTCCTCTCGCGGCTACACCTTC. This chain joins TRBV6-5 and TRBJ1-2; the D is unclear. The CDR3 consists of 14 residues. Trimming removed 6 bases from V and 8 bases from J, with 19 bases in between. Germline V CDR1 and CDR2: MNHEY, SVGAGI.